This T cell receptor beta chain stems from a study of blood T cell repertoires in COVID-19. Study-wide context: Spain, Italy and the United States supplied samples that represented acute and convalescent COVID-19.

Germline lookup yields CDR1 KGHSH and CDR2 LQKENI. V lost 4 bases to trimming and J lost 12 bases; unmatched junction nucleotides: 10. The length of the CDR3 is 14 residues. Measured with immunoSEQ multiplex PCR; TCRdb has only the in-frame clones, and not every one. Of 150,000 to 200,000 clones in the sample, 80% to 90% are singletons; the top ten hold around 9.9%. The sequenced sample was peripheral blood. The receptor was derived from a human donor in a cohort sampled during active COVID-19. This rearrangement joins TRBV18 to TRBJ1-4; 8 nucleotides align to TRBD1. In DNA, the CDR3 is TGTGCCAGCTCACTACACAGACAGGGGTTGGAACTGTTTTTT. It encodes CASSLHRQGLELFF. The variable domain in full, with the rest retrieved from reference TRBV18 and TRBJ1-4, is NAGVMQNPRHLVRRRGQEARLRCSPMKGHSHVYWYRQLPEEGLKFMVYLQKENIIDESGMPKERFSAEFPKEGPSILRIQQVVRGDSAAYFCASSLHRQGLELFFGSGTQLSVL.